This entry describes one T cell receptor beta chain. Germline V gene lookup returns CDR1 DFQATT and CDR2 SNEGSKA (reference sequence). Trimming took 0 bases from V and 0 from J; bases not matched to a gene: 16. The CDR3 runs to 19 residues. A quantity of about 0.45 to 1 ug RNA underwent reverse transcription using random hexamers. One entry per CDR3 protein results from TCRdb running MiXCR on the immunoSEQ multiplex PCR reads. The sample contains 210,000 or so distinct CDR3 sequences, less than 95% of which appear only once. The sample comes from a study of CD8 T cells in Susac syndrome. Sample: CD4+ T cells from PBMCs. The TCR comes from a human donor with Susac syndrome. The chain is built from TRBV20-1 and TRBJ2-5; 7 bases match TRBD2. The CDR3: CSARDLLARGQWDQETQYF. The CDR3 DNA reads TGCAGTGCTAGAGACCTACTAGCGCGCGGTCAATGGGACCAAGAGACCCAGTACTTC.